This T cell receptor (beta chain) was obtained from a study of blood T cell repertoires in COVID-19. V lost 7 bases, J lost 4 bases, and 11 bases stayed unmatched. This CDR3 is 15 amino acids long. Germline-derived CDR1 and CDR2 are MNHEY and SVGAGI. Adults between roughly 18 and 89 years of age took part from 24 US areas. Cohort assignment relied on participant-reported clinical history. Under the authors' procedure: Amplification from reference gene primers served as the basis for estimated nucleated cell counts. Libraries were prepared by immunoSEQ multiplex PCR; TCRdb keeps only in-frame clonotypes and omits some of them. Clonal size and the V and J genes are those of that table, whereas D and trimming came from the DNA. Here the sample spans about 180,000 clones, around 84% being singletons.

This TCR came from a man aged 45-65 years who had recovered from COVID-19. The sequencing input was PBMCs or T cells enriched from blood (not recorded which). V and J are TRBV6-5 and TRBJ1-1; 8 nucleotides match TRBD1. CDR3 amino acids: CASKNRGLRGTEAFF. In DNA form, the CDR3 reads TGTGCCAGCAAAAACAGGGGGTTGCGGGGCACTGAAGCTTTCTTT.